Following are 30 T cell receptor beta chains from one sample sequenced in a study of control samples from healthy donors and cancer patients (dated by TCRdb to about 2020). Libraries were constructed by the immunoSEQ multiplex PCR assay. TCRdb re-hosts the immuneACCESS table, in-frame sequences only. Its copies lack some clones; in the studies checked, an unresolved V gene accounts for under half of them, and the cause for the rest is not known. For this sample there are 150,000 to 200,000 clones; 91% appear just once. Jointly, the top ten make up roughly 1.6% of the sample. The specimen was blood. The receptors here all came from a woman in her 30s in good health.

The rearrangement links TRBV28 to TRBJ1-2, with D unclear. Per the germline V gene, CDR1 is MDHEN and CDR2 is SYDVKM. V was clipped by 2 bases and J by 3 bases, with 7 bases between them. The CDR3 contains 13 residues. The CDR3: CASSLRRHYGYTF. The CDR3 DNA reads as TGTGCCAGCAGTTTAAGGAGACACTATGGCTACACCTTC.

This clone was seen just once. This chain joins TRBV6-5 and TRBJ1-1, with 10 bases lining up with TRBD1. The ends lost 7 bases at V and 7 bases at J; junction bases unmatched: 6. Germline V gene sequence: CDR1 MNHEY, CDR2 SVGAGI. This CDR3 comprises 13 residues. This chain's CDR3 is CASKGTGVGEAFF. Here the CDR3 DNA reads TGTGCCAGCAAGGGGACAGGGGTAGGTGAAGCTTTCTTT.

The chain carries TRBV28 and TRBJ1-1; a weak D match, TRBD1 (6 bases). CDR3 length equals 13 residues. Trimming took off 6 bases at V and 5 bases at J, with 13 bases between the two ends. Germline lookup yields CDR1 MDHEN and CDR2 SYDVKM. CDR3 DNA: TGTGCCAGCAGCCACAGGGTAGGGACTGAAGCTTTCTTT. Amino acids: CASSHRVGTEAFF.

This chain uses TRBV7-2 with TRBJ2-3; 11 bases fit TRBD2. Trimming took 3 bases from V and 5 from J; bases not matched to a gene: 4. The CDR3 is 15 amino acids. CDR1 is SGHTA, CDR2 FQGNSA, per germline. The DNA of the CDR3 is TGTGCCAGCAGCTTTAGCGGGAGGGCCCAAGATACGCAGTATTTT. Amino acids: CASSFSGRAQDTQYF.

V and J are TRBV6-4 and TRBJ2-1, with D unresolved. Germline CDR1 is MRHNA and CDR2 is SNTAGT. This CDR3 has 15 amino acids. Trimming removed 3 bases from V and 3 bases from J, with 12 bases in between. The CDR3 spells CASSDRAGSYNEQFF. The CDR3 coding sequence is TGTGCCAGCAGTGATAGGGCAGGCAGCTACAATGAGCAGTTCTTC.

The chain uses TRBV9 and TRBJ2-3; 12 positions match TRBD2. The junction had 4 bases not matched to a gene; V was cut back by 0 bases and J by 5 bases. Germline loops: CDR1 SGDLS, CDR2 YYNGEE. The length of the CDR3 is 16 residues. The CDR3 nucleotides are TGTGCCAGCAGCGTAGATAGGGGACTAGCGGGAGATACGCAGTATTTT. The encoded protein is CASSVDRGLAGDTQYF. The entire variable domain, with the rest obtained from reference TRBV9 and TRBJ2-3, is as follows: DSGVTQTPKHLITATGQRVTLRCSPRSGDLSVYWYQQSLDQGLQFLIQYYNGEERAKGNILERFSAQQFPDLHSELNLSSLELGDSALYFCASSVDRGLAGDTQYFGPGTRLTVL.

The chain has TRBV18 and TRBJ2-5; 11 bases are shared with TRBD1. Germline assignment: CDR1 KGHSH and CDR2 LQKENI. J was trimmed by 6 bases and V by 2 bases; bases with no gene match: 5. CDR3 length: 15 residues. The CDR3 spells CASSPGDRGVKTQYF. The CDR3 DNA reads TGTGCCAGCTCACCAGGGGACAGGGGGGTGAAGACCCAGTACTTC.

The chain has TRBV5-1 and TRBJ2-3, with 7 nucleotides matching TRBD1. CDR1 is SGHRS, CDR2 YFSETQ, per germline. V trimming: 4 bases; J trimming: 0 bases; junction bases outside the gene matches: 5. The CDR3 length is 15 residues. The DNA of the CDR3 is TGCGCCAGCAGCCCATTACAGGGGAGCACAGATACGCAGTATTTT. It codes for CASSPLQGSTDTQYF.

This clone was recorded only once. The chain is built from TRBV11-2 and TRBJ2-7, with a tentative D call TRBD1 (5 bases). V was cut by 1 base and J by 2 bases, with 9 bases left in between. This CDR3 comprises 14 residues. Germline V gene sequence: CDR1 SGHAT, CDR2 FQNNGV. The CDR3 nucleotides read TGTGCCAGCAGCTTAGGGTGGGGCCCCTACGAGCAGTACTTC. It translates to CASSLGWGPYEQYF.

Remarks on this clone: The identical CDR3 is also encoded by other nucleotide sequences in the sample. This CDR3 reads CAWSGQGNHEQYF. For the CDR3, the DNA is TGTGCCTGGAGTGGGCAGGGAAATCACGAGCAGTACTTC. The chain combines TRBV30 with TRBJ2-7; possible D gene TRBD1, 5 bases. The germline V gene encodes CDR1 GTSNPN and CDR2 SVGIG (reference sequence). CDR3 length: 13 amino acids. V shed 1 base and J shed 5 bases, with 12 bases lying between them.

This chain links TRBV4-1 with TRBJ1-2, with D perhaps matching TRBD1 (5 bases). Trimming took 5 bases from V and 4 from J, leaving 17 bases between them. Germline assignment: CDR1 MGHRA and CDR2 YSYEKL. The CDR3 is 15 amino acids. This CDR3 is CASSSPDSVSYGYTF. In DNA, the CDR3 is TGCGCCAGCAGCTCCCCTGACAGCGTCTCCTATGGCTACACCTTC.

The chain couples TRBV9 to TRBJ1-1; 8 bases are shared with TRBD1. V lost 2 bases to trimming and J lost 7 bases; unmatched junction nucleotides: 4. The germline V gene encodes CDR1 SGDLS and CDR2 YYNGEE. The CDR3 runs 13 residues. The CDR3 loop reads CASSVGQVDEAFF. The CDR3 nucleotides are TGTGCCAGCAGCGTGGGACAGGTGGATGAAGCTTTCTTT.

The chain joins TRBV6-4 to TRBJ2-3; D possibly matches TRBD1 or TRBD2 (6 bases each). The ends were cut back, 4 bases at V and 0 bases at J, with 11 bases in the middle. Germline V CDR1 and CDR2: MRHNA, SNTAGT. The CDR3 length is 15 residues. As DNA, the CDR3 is TGTGCCAGCAGTGCCGGGGGCATGAGCACAGATACGCAGTATTTT. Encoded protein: CASSAGGMSTDTQYF.

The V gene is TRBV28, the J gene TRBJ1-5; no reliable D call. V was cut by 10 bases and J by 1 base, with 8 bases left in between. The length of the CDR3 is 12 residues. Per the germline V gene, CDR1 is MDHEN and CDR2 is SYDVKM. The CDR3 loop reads CATRKSNQPQHF. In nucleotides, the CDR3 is TGTGCCACCAGGAAGAGCAATCAGCCCCAGCATTTT.

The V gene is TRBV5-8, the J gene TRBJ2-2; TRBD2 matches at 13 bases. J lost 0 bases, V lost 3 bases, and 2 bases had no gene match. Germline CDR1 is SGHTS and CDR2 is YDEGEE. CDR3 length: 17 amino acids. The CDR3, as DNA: TGTGCCAGCAGCTGGACTAGCGGGGGACCGAACACCGGGGAGCTGTTTTTT. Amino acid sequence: CASSWTSGGPNTGELFF.

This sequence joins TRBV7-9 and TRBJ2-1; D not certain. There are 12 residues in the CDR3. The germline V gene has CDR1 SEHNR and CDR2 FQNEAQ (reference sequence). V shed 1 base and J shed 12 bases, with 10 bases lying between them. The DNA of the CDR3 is TGTGCCAGCAGCTTAGGGCAAACTGGGCAGTTCTTC. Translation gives CASSLGQTGQFF. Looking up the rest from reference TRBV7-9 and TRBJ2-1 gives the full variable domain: DTGVSQNPRHKITKRGQNVTFRCDPISEHNRLYWYRQTLGQGPEFLTYFQNEAQLEKSRLLSDRFSAERPKGSFSTLEIQRTEQGDSAMYLCASSLGQTGQFFGPGTRLTVL.

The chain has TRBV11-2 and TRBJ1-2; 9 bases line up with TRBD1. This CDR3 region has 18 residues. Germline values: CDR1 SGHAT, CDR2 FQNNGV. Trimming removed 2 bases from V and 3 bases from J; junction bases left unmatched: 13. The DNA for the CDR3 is TGTGCCAGCAGCTTATATCCCCGGGACAGGGATTACGACTATGGCTACACCTTC. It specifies CASSLYPRDRDYDYGYTF.

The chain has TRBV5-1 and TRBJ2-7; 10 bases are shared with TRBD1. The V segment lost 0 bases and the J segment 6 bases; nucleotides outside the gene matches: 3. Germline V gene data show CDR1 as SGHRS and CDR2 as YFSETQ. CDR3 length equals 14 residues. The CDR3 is CASSLGTGGREQYF. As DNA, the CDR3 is TGCGCCAGCAGCTTGGGGACAGGGGGGCGCGAGCAGTACTTC.

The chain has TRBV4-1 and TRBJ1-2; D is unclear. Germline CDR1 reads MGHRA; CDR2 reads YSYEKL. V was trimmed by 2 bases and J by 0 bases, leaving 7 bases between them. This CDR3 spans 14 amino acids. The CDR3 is CASSQPLANYGYTF. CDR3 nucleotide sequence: TGCGCCAGCAGCCAACCTCTGGCTAACTATGGCTACACCTTC.

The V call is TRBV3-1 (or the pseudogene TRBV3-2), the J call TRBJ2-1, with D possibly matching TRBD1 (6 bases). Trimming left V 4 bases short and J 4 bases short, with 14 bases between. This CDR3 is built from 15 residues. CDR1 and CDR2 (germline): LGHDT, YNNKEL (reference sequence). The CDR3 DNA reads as TGTGCCAGCAGCCCACAGGGAGTAGGGTACAATGAGCAGTTCTTC. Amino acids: CASSPQGVGYNEQFF.

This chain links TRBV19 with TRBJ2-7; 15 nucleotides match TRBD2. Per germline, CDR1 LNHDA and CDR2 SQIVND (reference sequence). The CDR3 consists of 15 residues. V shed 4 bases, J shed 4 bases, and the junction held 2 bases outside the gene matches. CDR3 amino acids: CASSTGLAGGYEQYF. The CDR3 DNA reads TGTGCCAGTAGTACCGGACTAGCGGGAGGGTACGAGCAGTACTTC.

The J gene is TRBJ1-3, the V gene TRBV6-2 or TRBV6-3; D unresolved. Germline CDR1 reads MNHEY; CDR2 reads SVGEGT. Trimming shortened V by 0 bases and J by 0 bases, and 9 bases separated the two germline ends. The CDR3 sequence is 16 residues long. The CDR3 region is CASSYSASISGNTIYF. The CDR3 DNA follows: TGTGCCAGCAGTTACTCGGCCAGCATCTCTGGAAACACCATATATTTT.

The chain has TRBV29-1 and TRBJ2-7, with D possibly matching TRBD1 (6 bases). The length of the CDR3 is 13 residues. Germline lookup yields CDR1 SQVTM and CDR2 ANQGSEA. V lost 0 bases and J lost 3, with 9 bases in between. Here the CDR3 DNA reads TGCAGCGTTGAAGATCAACAGGGCTACGAGCAGTACTTC. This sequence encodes CSVEDQQGYEQYF.

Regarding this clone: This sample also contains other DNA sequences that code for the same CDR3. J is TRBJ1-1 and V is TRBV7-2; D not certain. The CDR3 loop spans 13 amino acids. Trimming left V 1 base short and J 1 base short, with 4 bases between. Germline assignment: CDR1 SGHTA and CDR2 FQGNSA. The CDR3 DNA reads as TGTGCCAGCAGCTTAGGGAGGAACACTGAAGCTTTCTTT. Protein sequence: CASSLGRNTEAFF.

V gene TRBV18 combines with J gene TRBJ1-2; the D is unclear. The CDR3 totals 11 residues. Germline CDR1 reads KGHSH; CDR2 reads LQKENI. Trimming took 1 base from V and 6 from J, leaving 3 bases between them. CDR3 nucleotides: TGTGCCAGCTCACCACTGGATGGCTACACCTTC. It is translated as CASSPLDGYTF.

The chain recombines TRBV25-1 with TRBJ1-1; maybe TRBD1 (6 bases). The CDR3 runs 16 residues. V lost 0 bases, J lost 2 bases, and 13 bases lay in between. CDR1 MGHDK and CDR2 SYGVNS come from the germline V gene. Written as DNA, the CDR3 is TGTGCCAGCAGTGAATACCGTGAACAGGGAAACACTGAAGCTTTCTTT. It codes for CASSEYREQGNTEAFF.

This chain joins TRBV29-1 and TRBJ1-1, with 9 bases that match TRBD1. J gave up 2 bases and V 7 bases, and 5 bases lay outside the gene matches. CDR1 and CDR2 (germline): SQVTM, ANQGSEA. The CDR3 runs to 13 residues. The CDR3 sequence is CSGRQGGNTEAFF. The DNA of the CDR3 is TGCAGCGGGAGACAGGGGGGAAACACTGAAGCTTTCTTT.

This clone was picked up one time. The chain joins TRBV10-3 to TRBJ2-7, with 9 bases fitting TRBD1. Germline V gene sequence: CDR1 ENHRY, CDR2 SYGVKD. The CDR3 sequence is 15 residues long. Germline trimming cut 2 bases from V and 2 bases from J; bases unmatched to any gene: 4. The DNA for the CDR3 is TGTGCCATCAGTGAGAACCGGGACAGGGCCTACGAGCAGTACTTC. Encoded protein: CAISENRDRAYEQYF.

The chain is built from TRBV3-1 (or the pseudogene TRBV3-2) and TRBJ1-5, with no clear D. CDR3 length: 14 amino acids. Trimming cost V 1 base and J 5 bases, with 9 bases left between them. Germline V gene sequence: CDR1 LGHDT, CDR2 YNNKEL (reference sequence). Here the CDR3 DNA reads TGTGCCAGCAGCCAAGGGTTGGTCGATCAGCCCCAGCATTTT. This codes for CASSQGLVDQPQHF.

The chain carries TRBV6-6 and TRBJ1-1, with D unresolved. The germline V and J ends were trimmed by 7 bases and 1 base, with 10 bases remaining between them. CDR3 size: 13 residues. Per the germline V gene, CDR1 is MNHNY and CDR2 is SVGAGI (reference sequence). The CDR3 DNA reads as TGTGCCAGCATTACGGCAGCGAACACTGAAGCTTTCTTT. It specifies CASITAANTEAFF.